This TCR beta chain was recorded in a study of blood T cell repertoires in COVID-19. Germline loops: CDR1 SGHTA, CDR2 FQGNSA. The CDR3 is 14 amino acids. Trimming shortened V by 3 bases and J by 7 bases, and 16 bases separated the two germline ends. The age range of participants was about 18 to 90 years, with residence in roughly 25 US areas. The study assigned cohorts using participant-reported clinical history. Here immunoSEQ multiplex PCR was the method, and the copy in TCRdb shows in-frame clones only, minus some. This table holds under 300,000 clones, around 91% found once. This clone was recorded only once.

The specimen was PBMCs or T cells enriched from blood (not recorded which). The chain uses TRBV7-2 and TRBJ2-7, with D perhaps TRBD1 (6 bases). The sequence derives from a woman under 30 who had recovered from COVID-19. The CDR3 region has the DNA TGTGCCAGCAGCTTCAACAGGGTGCTAAGGGAGCAGTACTTC. It translates to CASSFNRVLREQYF.